A single sample is the source of the 4 T cell receptor beta chains below, sequenced in a study of control samples from healthy donors and cancer patients. Generated by immunoSEQ multiplex PCR, the TCRdb table keeps only in-frame clones and is missing some. The data contain 130,000 or so clones, around 94% of them seen just once; the ten biggest clones take up 14%. Sequencing was carried out using PBMCs. These receptors all come from a man aged 55 to 70 with colorectal cancer.

The CDR3 DNA reads as TGTGCCAGCAGCCCAGGGGGTTATGGCTACACCTTC. Translation: CASSPGGYGYTF. The rearrangement joins TRBV28 to TRBJ1-2, with 7 bases aligning to TRBD1. Germline CDR1 MDHEN, CDR2 SYDVKM. The CDR3 is made up of 12 amino acids. The V gene end was trimmed by 6 bases and the J gene end by 5 bases; junction bases not matched to a gene: 3.

The chain recombines TRBV5-1 with TRBJ1-3; D is uncertain. The V gene's germline CDR1 is SGHRS and CDR2 YFSETQ. The CDR3 extends over 16 amino acids. Trimming removed 0 bases at V and 0 bases at J, with 10 bases between. CDR3 coding DNA: TGCGCCAGCAGCTTGGACAGTTCGGGCTCTGGAAACACCATATATTTT. Protein: CASSLDSSGSGNTIYF.

The chain employs TRBV19 and TRBJ2-1, with 9 bases matching TRBD2. Germline CDR1 and CDR2: LNHDA and SQIVND (reference sequence). The CDR3 is made up of 15 amino acids. With 6 bases clipped from V and 4 bases from J, the junction kept 7 bases outside the gene matches. The CDR3 is CASRDPGLAYNEQFF. The CDR3 nucleotides are TGTGCCAGTAGGGACCCGGGACTAGCTTACAATGAGCAGTTCTTC.

This chain connects TRBV6-5 to TRBJ2-2; unclear D gene. Per the germline V gene, CDR1 is MNHEY and CDR2 is SVGAGI. V was trimmed by 7 bases and J by 7 bases, leaving 13 bases between them. This CDR3 has 13 residues. The DNA for the CDR3 is TGTGCCAGCACCCTCTCAAGAGGCGGGGAGCTGTTTTTT. Residues: CASTLSRGGELFF.